Below, 8 T cell receptor beta chains from the same sample are listed, as sequenced in a study of cytomegalovirus exposure and HLA in healthy donors. The study ran its PCR with 60 Vbeta and 13 Jbeta primers. Assay used: immunoSEQ multiplex PCR; TCRdb lists only in-frame clones, some missing. The table records about 140,000 clones, 75% of them present only once. The specimen was PBMCs. The receptor source for this set is a man in his thirties or forties in good health and CMV-seronegative.

By its share, this clone is medium-sized (0.01 to 0.1%). This rearrangement joins TRBV29-1 to TRBJ1-2, with D unclear. The CDR3 covers 11 residues. The V gene lost 0 bases and the J gene lost 6 bases, with 5 bases spanning the gap. Per germline, CDR1 SQVTM and CDR2 ANQGSEA. The CDR3: CSVEDQNGYTF. DNA of the CDR3: TGCAGCGTTGAAGATCAGAATGGCTACACCTTC.

The J gene is TRBJ1-3, the V gene TRBV29-1; weak D call: TRBD1 (6 bases). The CDR3 is 10 amino acids. Per the germline V gene, CDR1 is SQVTM and CDR2 is ANQGSEA. The CDR3 reads CSRRGDTIYF. CDR3 bases: TGCAGTCGCAGGGGAGACACCATATATTTT.

The chain employs TRBV28 and TRBJ1-2, with TRBD1 as a possible D gene (5 bases). The CDR3 totals 15 residues. The germline gives CDR1 MDHEN, CDR2 SYDVKM. Trimming pared 6 bases from V and 7 bases from J, leaving 21 bases between. The chain's CDR3 is CASRGRGGVSGGYTF. The CDR3 DNA sequence: TGTGCCAGCAGGGGAAGGGGCGGAGTGTCGGGTGGCTACACCTTC.

The chain couples TRBV2 to TRBJ1-5; 7 bases are a match to TRBD1. Germline-derived CDR1 and CDR2 are SNHLY and FYNNEI. CDR3 size: 15 residues. J gave up 1 base and V 3 bases, and 3 bases lay outside the gene matches. In DNA form, the CDR3 reads TGTGCCAGCAGTGACCCGGGACAGAGCAATCAGCCCCAGCATTTT. It encodes CASSDPGQSNQPQHF. Drawing the rest from reference TRBV2 and TRBJ1-5, the complete variable domain is EPEVTQTPSHQVTQMGQEVILRCVPISNHLYFYWYRQILGQKVEFLVSFYNNEISEKSEIFDDQFSVERPDGSNFTLKIRSTKLEDSAMYFCASSDPGQSNQPQHFGDGTRLSIL.

This chain uses TRBV18 with TRBJ1-6, with a possible D match to TRBD1 (5 bases). The CDR3 sequence is 15 residues long. The V gene's germline CDR1 is KGHSH and CDR2 LQKENI. The ends were cut back, 2 bases at V and 6 bases at J, with 11 bases in the middle. The CDR3 nucleotides read TGTGCCAGCTCACCAGGGGCAGATTTTAATTCACCCCTCCACTTT. It encodes CASSPGADFNSPLHF.

The chain uses TRBV6-5 and TRBJ1-4; 9 bases match TRBD1. Germline trimming cut 4 bases from V and 4 bases from J; bases unmatched to any gene: 7. The germline CDR1 and CDR2 sequences are MNHEY and SVGAGI. The CDR3 length is 16 residues. The CDR3 region has the DNA TGTGCCAGCAGTTCCATACAGGGGGCTGATAATGAAAAACTGTTTTTT. Protein product: CASSSIQGADNEKLFF.

The CDR3 here is CASSRGGQGANRETQYF. The DNA for the CDR3 is TGTGCCAGCAGCAGGGGGGGCCAGGGGGCGAATCGGGAGACCCAGTACTTC. V is TRBV5-4 and J is TRBJ2-5, with D tentatively TRBD1 (8 bases). Germline CDR1 is SGHNT and CDR2 is YYREEE (reference sequence). The CDR3 sequence is 17 residues long. V dropped 4 bases and J dropped 5 bases, with 24 bases sitting between them. Combining the CDR3 with reference TRBV5-4 and TRBJ2-5 gives the whole variable domain ETGVTQSPTHLIKTRGQQVTLRCSSQSGHNTVSWYQQALGQGPQFIFQYYREEENGRGNFPPRFSGLQFPNYSSELNVNALELDDSALYLCASSRGGQGANRETQYFGPGTRLLVL.

V gene TRBV27 combines with J gene TRBJ1-2; 8 bases line up with TRBD1. V gave up 4 bases and J gave up 6 bases; unmatched junction bases: 10. CDR3 length equals 15 residues. Germline CDR1 is MNHEY and CDR2 is SMNVEV (reference sequence). CDR3 amino acids: CASSSQRTGKDGYTF. The CDR3 DNA is TGTGCCAGCAGTTCCCAACGGACAGGGAAGGATGGCTACACCTTC.